These 18 T cell receptor beta chains came from one sample sequenced in a study of cytomegalovirus exposure and HLA in healthy donors. The study ran its PCR with 60 Vbeta and 13 Jbeta primers. Using immunoSEQ multiplex PCR, the repertoire was profiled, and TCRdb retains in-frame clones only, with some absent. The sample lists tens of thousands of clones, around 80% occurring once. The sample taken for sequencing was PBMCs. All receptors come from a male donor in good health and CMV-seropositive.

The V call is TRBV15, the J call TRBJ2-7, with 10 bases lining up with TRBD1. The CDR3 covers 16 residues. Germline lookup yields CDR1 LNHNV and CDR2 YYDKDF (reference sequence). Losses at the gene ends were 3 bases for V and 3 bases for J; bases not matched to a gene: 8. The CDR3 protein is CATSSHRGDRGYEQYF. CDR3 DNA sequence: TGTGCCACCAGCAGCCACCGCGGGGACAGGGGCTACGAGCAGTACTTC.

The V and J genes are TRBV5-4 and TRBJ1-3; D might be TRBD1 (6 bases). The CDR3 totals 14 residues. CDR1 is SGHNT, CDR2 YYREEE, per germline (reference sequence). V gave up 1 base and J gave up 2 bases, with 7 bases separating them. CDR3 nucleotides: TGTGCCAGCAGCTTGACAGGGACTGGAAACACCATATATTTT. This gives the protein CASSLTGTGNTIYF.

V usage is TRBV15 and J usage is TRBJ1-5, with 12 bases identical to TRBD1. The CDR3 covers 15 residues. Trimming at V came to 6 bases and at J to 7 bases, leaving 7 bases not matched to a gene. Per the germline V gene, CDR1 is LNHNV and CDR2 is YYDKDF (reference sequence). The CDR3 sequence: CATRRGQGARQPQHF. CDR3 nucleotide sequence: TGTGCCACCAGACGGGGACAGGGGGCTAGGCAGCCCCAGCATTTT.

The CDR3 region is CASSFLGPGTGGVEQYF. DNA of the CDR3: TGTGCCAGCAGTTTTTTAGGACCCGGGACAGGGGGTGTCGAGCAGTACTTC. The V call is TRBV28, the J call TRBJ2-7, with 11 bases fitting TRBD1. The CDR3 loop spans 17 amino acids. Trimming removed 3 bases from V and 6 bases from J; junction bases left unmatched: 13. Per the germline V gene, CDR1 is MDHEN and CDR2 is SYDVKM.

The chain uses TRBV7-9 and TRBJ2-6; 9 bases fit TRBD1. J lost 0 bases, V lost 5 bases, and 5 bases had no gene match. This CDR3 region has 17 residues. Germline V lookup: CDR1 SEHNR, CDR2 FQNEAQ (reference sequence). CDR3 region: CASSPRTGDSGANVLTF. CDR3 DNA sequence: TGTGCCAGCAGCCCCAGGACAGGGGACTCTGGGGCCAACGTCCTGACTTTC. Filled out from reference TRBV7-9 and TRBJ2-6, the complete variable domain reads DTGVSQNPRHKITKRGQNVTFRCDPISEHNRLYWYRQTLGQGPEFLTYFQNEAQLEKSRLLSDRFSAERPKGSFSTLEIQRTEQGDSAMYLCASSPRTGDSGANVLTFGAGSRLTVL.

The chain recombines TRBV27 with TRBJ2-5; possible D gene TRBD2, 6 bases. Germline V gene sequence: CDR1 MNHEY, CDR2 SMNVEV (reference sequence). Between the trimmed V and J ends, which lost 0 bases and 7 bases, there was a span of 15 bases. The CDR3 runs 15 residues. CDR3 DNA: TGTGCCAGCAGTTTATCGGGGGGTCACGGCGGGACCCAGTACTTC. This sequence encodes CASSLSGGHGGTQYF.

The V call is TRBV5-1, the J call TRBJ1-1; D is uncertain. V was trimmed by 0 bases and J by 1 base, leaving 7 bases between them. The CDR3 loop spans 14 amino acids. Per the germline V gene, CDR1 is SGHRS and CDR2 is YFSETQ. The CDR3: CASSLGAGNTEAFF. The CDR3, as DNA: TGCGCCAGCAGCTTGGGAGCCGGGAACACTGAAGCTTTCTTT.

V and J are TRBV6-5 and TRBJ1-1; TRBD1 might be the D (6 bases). Trimming pared 4 bases from V and 1 base from J, leaving 13 bases between. The CDR3 covers 15 residues. Germline assignment: CDR1 MNHEY and CDR2 SVGAGI. The DNA of the CDR3 is TGTGCCAGCAGTTTCACCGGGACAACGAACACTGAAGCTTTCTTT. Protein product: CASSFTGTTNTEAFF.

The chain carries TRBV2 and TRBJ2-1; TRBD2 aligns across 9 bases. The CDR3 runs to 17 residues. Germline V gene lookup returns CDR1 SNHLY and CDR2 FYNNEI. V shed 6 bases and J 8 bases; nucleotides not matched to a gene: 17. CDR3 in DNA: TGTGCCAGCAGCGATCTTCGGCTAGCGGGAACTCGGGATGAGCAGTTCTTC. This codes for CASSDLRLAGTRDEQFF. Full variable domain (missing parts from reference TRBV2 and TRBJ2-1): EPEVTQTPSHQVTQMGQEVILRCVPISNHLYFYWYRQILGQKVEFLVSFYNNEISEKSEIFDDQFSVERPDGSNFTLKIRSTKLEDSAMYFCASSDLRLAGTRDEQFFGPGTRLTVL.

This clone was picked up one time. The chain has TRBV7-6 and TRBJ2-3; 8 bases align to TRBD1. V dropped 5 bases and J dropped 2; count of bases not matched to a gene: 12. The CDR3 totals 17 residues. CDR1 and CDR2 from the germline V gene are SGHVS and FNYEAQ. CDR3 amino acids: CASSPIQGDLLTDTQYF. CDR3 nucleotide sequence: TGTGCCAGCAGCCCTATACAGGGGGACCTACTCACAGATACGCAGTATTTT.

Concerning this clone: Compared with germline, one end of the junction differs, possibly owing to a read error. The chain recombines TRBV7-9 with TRBJ1-4, with D possibly being TRBD1 (5 bases). CDR3 size: 18 residues. Looked up from germline, CDR1 is SEHNR and CDR2 is FQNEAQ (reference sequence). This chain's CDR3 is CSSSFLTQAADKSEKLFF. DNA of the CDR3: TGTTCCAGCAGCTTCTTAACACAGGCGGCCGACAAAAGTGAAAAACTGTTTTTT.

The V gene is TRBV6-1, the J gene TRBJ2-7; D perhaps matches TRBD2 (6 bases). This CDR3 is 13 amino acids long. The V gene lost 3 bases and the J gene lost 6 bases, with 12 bases spanning the gap. Germline loops: CDR1 MNHNS, CDR2 SASEGT. The CDR3 spells CASSDVRGGEQYF. The CDR3 DNA reads as TGTGCCAGCAGTGATGTTCGGGGAGGCGAGCAGTACTTC.

The rearrangement joins TRBV28 to TRBJ2-7; TRBD1 agrees at 7 bases. Germline trimming cut 5 bases from V and 4 bases from J; bases unmatched to any gene: 8. The CDR3 spans 14 residues. Looked up from germline, CDR1 is MDHEN and CDR2 is SYDVKM. The DNA of the CDR3 is TGTGCCAGCAGTCTAGACAGGGTGAGGTACGAGCAGTACTTC. Its translation: CASSLDRVRYEQYF.

This chain links TRBV25-1 with TRBJ2-5; TRBD2 aligns across 7 bases. The DNA matches TRBJ2-7 better at its end, which makes the J call doubtful. There are 15 residues in the CDR3. Germline loops: CDR1 MGHDK, CDR2 SYGVNS. CDR3 in amino acids: CASSEGRGASYEQYF. Here the CDR3 DNA reads TGTGCCAGCAGTGAGGGGAGGGGCGCTTCCTACGAGCAGTACTTC.

The chain is built from TRBV11-1 and TRBJ2-5; TRBD2 matches 13 bases. Germline CDR1 SGHAT, CDR2 FQDESV (reference sequence). The ends lost 3 bases at V and 3 bases at J; junction bases unmatched: 1. CDR3 length: 15 amino acids. The CDR3 sequence: CASSLGTSGKETQYF. In DNA form, the CDR3 reads TGTGCCAGCAGCTTGGGGACTAGCGGGAAAGAGACCCAGTACTTC.

This clone was counted only a few times. The chain combines TRBV5-6 with TRBJ2-2; 8 bases align to TRBD2. The CDR3 totals 14 residues. The ends lost 2 bases at V and 4 bases at J; junction bases unmatched: 1. Germline lookup yields CDR1 SGHDT and CDR2 YYEEEE. The CDR3 protein is CASSFGRATGELFF. The CDR3 DNA follows: TGTGCCAGCAGCTTCGGGAGGGCCACCGGGGAGCTGTTTTTT.

A single count supports this clone. This chain joins TRBV7-9 and TRBJ2-5; 15 bases fit TRBD2. CDR1 is SEHNR, CDR2 FQNEAQ, per germline (reference sequence). Germline trimming cut 6 bases from V and 0 bases from J; bases unmatched to any gene: 2. CDR3 size: 16 residues. As DNA, the CDR3 is TGTGCCAGCAGAGGGACTAGCGGGGGGTACCAAGAGACCCAGTACTTC. It codes for CASRGTSGGYQETQYF. The whole variable domain, filled in from reference TRBV7-9 and TRBJ2-5, reads DTGVSQNPRHKITKRGQNVTFRCDPISEHNRLYWYRQTLGQGPEFLTYFQNEAQLEKSRLLSDRFSAERPKGSFSTLEIQRTEQGDSAMYLCASRGTSGGYQETQYFGPGTRLLVL.

The rearrangement links TRBV5-6 to TRBJ2-1; 9 bases align to TRBD1. V lost 3 bases to trimming and J lost 2 bases; unmatched junction nucleotides: 3. CDR3 length: 15 amino acids. Germline CDR1 is SGHDT and CDR2 is YYEEEE. CDR3 sequence: CASSWTGDTYNEQFF. CDR3 in DNA: TGTGCCAGCAGCTGGACAGGGGACACCTACAATGAGCAGTTCTTC.